These T cell receptor beta chains were read from a single sample in a study of T cells in localized non-small cell lung cancer. Repertoires were generated with immunoSEQ multiplex PCR, while TCRdb's copy carries only in-frame clones and drops some. Here the sample spans under 30,000 clones, 86% being singletons. This material consisted of peripheral blood, taken before any cancer treatment. Receptor source: an older female donor with stage I lung adenocarcinoma. Both conserved end residues are part of each CDR3. D genes are given only for firm matches. Rows may omit the clone size; those that give it use once, few, many or a size class.

j_call: TRBJ1-4
clone_size: .
v_call: TRBV7-2
d_call: .
cdr3_aa: CASSRTVEKLFF
cdr3_nt: TGTGCCAGCAGCCGGACAGTTGAAAAACTGTTTTTT

j_call: TRBJ2-7
clone_size: .
v_call: TRBV21-1
d_call: .
cdr3_aa: CASEDRVWYEQYF
cdr3_nt: TGTGCCAGCGAAGACAGGGTATGGTACGAGCAGTACTTC

j_call: TRBJ2-5
clone_size: .
v_call: TRBV6-5
d_call: TRBD1
cdr3_aa: CASSMSWDRGTQYF
cdr3_nt: TGTGCCAGCAGCATGAGTTGGGACAGGGGGACCCAGTACTTC

j_call: TRBJ1-2
clone_size: .
v_call: TRBV2
d_call: .
cdr3_aa: CASRKEDYGYTF
cdr3_nt: TGTGCCAGCAGAAAAGAAGACTATGGCTACACCTTC

j_call: TRBJ1-1
clone_size: .
v_call: TRBV6-5
d_call: .
cdr3_aa: CASSYSVSANTEAFF
cdr3_nt: TGTGCCAGCAGTTACTCCGTCTCGGCGAACACTGAAGCTTTCTTT

j_call: TRBJ2-1
clone_size: .
v_call: TRBV7-3
d_call: TRBD2
cdr3_aa: CASSLGPSGNNEQFF
cdr3_nt: TGTGCCAGCAGCTTAGGGCCTAGCGGAAACAATGAGCAGTTCTTC

j_call: TRBJ1-2
clone_size: .
v_call: TRBV14
d_call: TRBD1
cdr3_aa: CASSQGQGANYGYTF
cdr3_nt: TGTGCCAGCAGTCAAGGGCAGGGGGCTAACTATGGCTACACCTTC

j_call: TRBJ2-3
clone_size: once
v_call: TRBV5-4
d_call: .
cdr3_aa: CASSLVGGAHDTQYF
cdr3_nt: TGTGCCAGCAGCTTGGTGGGAGGAGCACATGATACGCAGTATTTT

j_call: TRBJ1-1
clone_size: .
v_call: TRBV29-1
d_call: .
cdr3_aa: CSVGKGGRTEAFF
cdr3_nt: TGCAGCGTTGGCAAGGGAGGGCGGACTGAAGCTTTCTTT

j_call: TRBJ2-1
clone_size: .
v_call: TRBV7-2
d_call: .
cdr3_aa: CASSLGPRVDYNEQFF
cdr3_nt: TGTGCCAGCAGCTTAGGTCCCCGGGTGGACTACAATGAGCAGTTCTTC

j_call: TRBJ2-2
clone_size: .
v_call: TRBV9
d_call: TRBD1
cdr3_aa: CASNTDRVTGELFF
cdr3_nt: TGTGCCAGCAACACGGACAGGGTCACCGGGGAGCTGTTTTTT

j_call: TRBJ1-1
clone_size: .
v_call: TRBV6-1
d_call: .
cdr3_aa: CASSDQTGNTEAFF
cdr3_nt: TGTGCCAGCAGTGACCAAACAGGGAACACTGAAGCTTTCTTT

j_call: TRBJ2-5
clone_size: .
v_call: TRBV6-1
d_call: TRBD2
cdr3_aa: CASSEAPSRESRTQYF
cdr3_nt: TGTGCCAGCAGTGAAGCCCCGTCGCGGGAGAGTAGGACCCAGTACTTC

j_call: TRBJ2-1
clone_size: .
v_call: TRBV11-3
d_call: .
cdr3_aa: CASSTHNEQFF
cdr3_nt: TGTGCCAGCAGCACTCACAATGAGCAGTTCTTC

j_call: TRBJ1-1
clone_size: .
v_call: TRBV18
d_call: .
cdr3_aa: CASSPEGMNTEAFF
cdr3_nt: TGTGCCAGCTCACCGGAGGGGATGAACACTGAAGCTTTCTTT

j_call: TRBJ1-6
clone_size: .
v_call: TRBV5-5
d_call: .
cdr3_aa: CASSPDSGGVYSPLHF
cdr3_nt: TGTGCCAGCAGCCCGGATTCGGGGGGGGTTTATTCACCCCTCCACTTT

j_call: TRBJ2-7
clone_size: .
v_call: TRBV11-3
d_call: TRBD2
cdr3_aa: CASRTTSGSYEQYF
cdr3_nt: TGTGCCAGCAGGACAACTAGCGGCTCCTACGAGCAGTACTTC

j_call: TRBJ1-1
clone_size: .
v_call: TRBV30
d_call: TRBD1
cdr3_aa: CAWSVEWTGVVTEAFF
cdr3_nt: TGTGCCTGGAGTGTAGAGTGGACAGGGGTCGTCACTGAAGCTTTCTTT

j_call: TRBJ1-1
clone_size: .
v_call: TRBV15
d_call: TRBD1
cdr3_aa: CATSRDLRQGAKPEAFF
cdr3_nt: TGTGCCACCAGCAGAGATCTCCGACAGGGGGCAAAACCTGAAGCTTTCTTT

j_call: TRBJ1-2
clone_size: .
v_call: TRBV19
d_call: .
cdr3_aa: CASQTTHSAYGYTF
cdr3_nt: TGTGCCAGCCAAACAACCCACTCAGCCTATGGCTACACCTTC

j_call: TRBJ2-2
clone_size: .
v_call: TRBV18
d_call: .
cdr3_aa: CASSPVRPNTGELFF
cdr3_nt: TGTGCCAGCTCACCAGTCAGACCGAACACCGGGGAGCTGTTTTTT

j_call: TRBJ2-7
clone_size: .
v_call: TRBV29-1
d_call: TRBD2
cdr3_aa: CSVAGTRNEQYF
cdr3_nt: TGCAGCGTTGCCGGGACTAGAAACGAGCAGTACTTC

j_call: TRBJ2-7
clone_size: .
v_call: TRBV29-1
d_call: .
cdr3_aa: CSVEERDGYEQYF
cdr3_nt: TGCAGCGTTGAAGAACGGGACGGCTACGAGCAGTACTTC

j_call: TRBJ1-2
clone_size: .
v_call: TRBV30
d_call: TRBD1
cdr3_aa: CAWSLGGGGYGYTF
cdr3_nt: TGTGCCTGGAGTCTGGGAGGGGGCGGCTATGGCTACACCTTC

j_call: TRBJ1-3
clone_size: .
v_call: TRBV19
d_call: .
cdr3_aa: CASLTGGSGNTIYF
cdr3_nt: TGTGCCAGTCTGACTGGAGGATCGGGAAACACCATATATTTT

j_call: TRBJ2-5
clone_size: .
v_call: TRBV15
d_call: TRBD2
cdr3_aa: CATSIAGRAETQYF
cdr3_nt: TGTGCCACCAGCATAGCGGGGCGCGCGGAGACCCAGTACTTC

j_call: TRBJ1-1
clone_size: .
v_call: TRBV19
d_call: TRBD1
cdr3_aa: CASSIVRGQGDTEAFF
cdr3_nt: TGTGCCAGTAGTATAGTTAGGGGACAGGGAGACACTGAAGCTTTCTTT

j_call: TRBJ1-6
clone_size: .
v_call: TRBV14
d_call: .
cdr3_aa: CASSPRAGSYNSPLHF
cdr3_nt: TGTGCCAGCAGCCCCCGGGCAGGCTCCTATAATTCACCCCTCCACTTT

j_call: TRBJ1-1
clone_size: .
v_call: TRBV13
d_call: TRBD1
cdr3_aa: CASSSPHGTGLEGPEAFF
cdr3_nt: TGTGCCAGCAGCTCTCCCCACGGGACAGGGTTGGAAGGGCCAGAAGCTTTCTTT

j_call: TRBJ2-7
clone_size: .
v_call: TRBV7-9
d_call: TRBD1
cdr3_aa: CASSLGRRDREPSYEQYF
cdr3_nt: TGTGCCAGCAGCTTAGGCCGAAGGGACAGGGAGCCCTCCTACGAGCAGTACTTC

j_call: TRBJ1-5
clone_size: .
v_call: TRBV10-3
d_call: .
cdr3_aa: CAISESKHGQPQHF
cdr3_nt: TGCGCCATCAGTGAGTCGAAACACGGTCAGCCCCAGCATTTT

j_call: TRBJ1-1
clone_size: .
v_call: TRBV5-1
d_call: TRBD1
cdr3_aa: CASSLVQGERNTEAFF
cdr3_nt: TGCGCCAGCAGCTTGGTACAGGGGGAGCGGAACACTGAAGCTTTCTTT

j_call: TRBJ2-7
clone_size: .
v_call: TRBV7-9
d_call: .
cdr3_aa: CASSPPGLYEQYF
cdr3_nt: TGTGCCAGCAGCCCACCGGGATTATACGAGCAGTACTTC

j_call: TRBJ2-7
clone_size: .
v_call: TRBV28
d_call: .
cdr3_aa: CASSISYEQYF
cdr3_nt: TGTGCCAGCAGTATCTCCTACGAGCAGTACTTC

j_call: TRBJ1-3
clone_size: .
v_call: TRBV7-9
d_call: .
cdr3_aa: CASRVGRGNTIYF
cdr3_nt: TGTGCCAGCAGAGTAGGGAGAGGAAACACCATATATTTT

j_call: TRBJ2-7
clone_size: .
v_call: TRBV28
d_call: .
cdr3_aa: CASSRSYEQYF
cdr3_nt: TGTGCCAGCAGCCGTTCTTACGAGCAGTACTTC

j_call: TRBJ2-4
clone_size: .
v_call: TRBV9
d_call: .
cdr3_aa: CASSVVGDRDIQYF
cdr3_nt: TGTGCCAGCAGCGTAGTGGGGGATAGAGACATTCAGTACTTC

j_call: TRBJ1-1
clone_size: .
v_call: TRBV11-3
d_call: .
cdr3_aa: CASSLIGGLDTEAFF
cdr3_nt: TGTGCCAGCAGCTTAATCGGGGGCTTGGACACTGAAGCTTTCTTT

j_call: TRBJ2-1
clone_size: .
v_call: TRBV19
d_call: TRBD2
cdr3_aa: CASRGLAGGYNEQFF
cdr3_nt: TGTGCCAGTAGGGGACTAGCGGGAGGCTACAATGAGCAGTTCTTC

j_call: TRBJ1-4
clone_size: few
v_call: TRBV5-1
d_call: .
cdr3_aa: CASSLSTGHNEKLFF
cdr3_nt: TGCGCCAGCAGCTTATCTACAGGGCATAATGAAAAACTGTTTTTT

j_call: TRBJ1-1
clone_size: .
v_call: TRBV6-5
d_call: .
cdr3_aa: CASSYSPDVLSEAFF
cdr3_nt: TGTGCCAGCAGTTACTCGCCGGACGTACTGAGTGAAGCTTTCTTT

j_call: TRBJ2-1
clone_size: few
v_call: TRBV7-9
d_call: .
cdr3_aa: CASSLAGSYNEQFF
cdr3_nt: TGTGCCAGCAGCTTAGCTGGTTCCTACAATGAGCAGTTCTTC

j_call: TRBJ1-1
clone_size: .
v_call: TRBV29-1
d_call: TRBD1
cdr3_aa: CSGTGPMNTEAFF
cdr3_nt: TGCAGCGGGACAGGGCCCATGAACACTGAAGCTTTCTTT

j_call: TRBJ1-4
clone_size: .
v_call: TRBV19
d_call: .
cdr3_aa: CASRTPPGEKLFF
cdr3_nt: TGTGCCAGTAGGACACCCCCCGGGGAAAAACTGTTTTTT